This TCR beta chain was identified in a study of CD8 T cells in Susac syndrome (dated by TCRdb to the late 2010s). Background on the whole study: Among the Susac syndrome patients who were sequenced, clinically active disease was present in more than 5 and clinical remission was observed in fewer than 10. At blood withdrawal, Susac syndrome patients were therapy-naive, treated with corticosteroids (with IVIg additionally given to some), or treated with IVIg alone. Repertoire sequencing was used to test whether CD8+ T cell activation and differentiation in Susac syndrome was antigen driven. The study compared CD8+ T cell repertoire clonality among around 11 healthy donors, roughly 14 Susac syndrome patients and about 16 multiple sclerosis patients.

High-throughput TCR beta sequencing profiled peripheral blood CD8+ and CD4+ T cells from healthy donors, Susac syndrome patients and multiple sclerosis patients. Recently defined diagnostic criteria for definite or probable disease were met by the Susac syndrome patients. Bulk CD8+ and CD4+ T cells were purified magnetically by negative isolation, whereas CD8+ TEMRA cells were enriched by FACS. Blood was drawn into EDTA tubes, processed within 24 hours, and PBMCs were isolated by density gradient centrifugation. PBMCs destined for TCR sequencing were cryopreserved in liquid nitrogen and later thawed in a 37 °C water bath. The sorted or isolated CD4+, CD8+ and CD8+ TEMRA cells reached a purity of at least 90%. Remarks on this clonotype: It has no known antigen specificity. One base away there is no much larger clone; base qualities are not given.

The germline V gene sets CDR1 to LGHNA and CDR2 to YNFKEQ. Trimming accounts for 0 bases at V and 7 bases at J, while the number of junction bases matched to no gene is 3. The CDR3 spans 15 residues, from the cysteine through the phenylalanine. Only the CDR3 part of the read is kept: 45 bases, read in frame from the first base. Study-wide findings and limitations: Sixteen Susac-specific public clones were identified in the total CD8+ repertoire, and roughly five Susac-specific public clones were identified in the CD8+ TEMRA repertoire. The study acknowledged that relatively few individuals were included in the TCR sequencing and HLA analysis. Clonal expansion was seen in Susac syndrome CD8+ repertoires, peaking in CD8+ TEMRA cells and being greater in clinically active patients than in remitting ones.

RNA was extracted with the RNeasy kit and about 0.5 to 1 ug was reverse transcribed using random hexamers. TCR beta CDR3 regions were amplified with the immunoSEQ multiplex PCR assay covering 54 Vbeta and 13 Jbeta segments. PCR amplification bias was corrected using a synthetic template baseline for primer optimization and computational correction. In the paper's pipeline: Reads were annotated to V, D and J genes according to IMGT and were analyzed with immunoSEQ Analyzer, with only productive sequences retained. Clonality was computed as one minus Shannon entropy normalized by log2 of the number of productive unique sequences. For each patient and control, public and private clones were evaluated within the 100 most prevalent clones. Susac-specific clones were defined as absent from healthy and MS cohorts, over a thousand published viral clones and other ImmuneACCESS disease sequences. TCRdb ran its own pipeline on the public reads, namely fastp trimming at Q25 and MiXCR clone calling, and kept in-frame beta chains. Identical CDR3 proteins give one entry, which carries the most common genes and DNA. The V and J calls, along with clone size, are taken from TCRdb and not from the paper's own processing. The sample contains approximately 87,000 distinct CDR3 sequences, around 96% of them found a single time. Approximately 0.39% of the sample goes to the ten largest clones.

The chain couples TRBV4-2 to TRBJ1-2; TRBD1 aligns with 12 central bases. The sequencing sample was made of CD8+ T cells from PBMCs. The clonotype comes from a human donor with Susac syndrome. At the DNA level, the sequence is TGTGCCAGCAGCCAAGACCGGGACAGGGGGCCTGGCTACACCTTC. This sequence encodes CASSQDRDRGPGYTF.